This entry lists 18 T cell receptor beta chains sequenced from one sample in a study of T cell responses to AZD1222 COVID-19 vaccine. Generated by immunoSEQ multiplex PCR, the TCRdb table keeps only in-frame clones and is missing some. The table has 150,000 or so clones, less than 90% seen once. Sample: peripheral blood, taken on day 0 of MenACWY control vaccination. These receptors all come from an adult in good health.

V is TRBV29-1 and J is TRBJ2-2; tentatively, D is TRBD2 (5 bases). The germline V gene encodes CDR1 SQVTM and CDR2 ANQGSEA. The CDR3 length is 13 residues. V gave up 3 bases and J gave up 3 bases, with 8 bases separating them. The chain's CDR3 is CSVDSGYTGELFF. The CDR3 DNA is TGCAGCGTTGATTCGGGGTACACCGGGGAGCTGTTTTTT.

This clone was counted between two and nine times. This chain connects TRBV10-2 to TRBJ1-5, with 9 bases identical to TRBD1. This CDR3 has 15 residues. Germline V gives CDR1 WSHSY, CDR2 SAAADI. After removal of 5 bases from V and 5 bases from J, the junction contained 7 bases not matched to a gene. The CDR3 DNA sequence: TGCGCCAGCAGTTGGACAGGGGCACAGGATCAGCCCCAGCATTTT. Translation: CASSWTGAQDQPQHF.

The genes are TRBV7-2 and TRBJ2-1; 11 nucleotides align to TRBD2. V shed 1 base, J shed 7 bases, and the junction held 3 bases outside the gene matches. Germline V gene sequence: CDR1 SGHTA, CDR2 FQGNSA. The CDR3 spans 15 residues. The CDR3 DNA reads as TGTGCCAGCAGCTTAGGACTAGCGGGGAGGAATGAGCAGTTCTTC. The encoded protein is CASSLGLAGRNEQFF.

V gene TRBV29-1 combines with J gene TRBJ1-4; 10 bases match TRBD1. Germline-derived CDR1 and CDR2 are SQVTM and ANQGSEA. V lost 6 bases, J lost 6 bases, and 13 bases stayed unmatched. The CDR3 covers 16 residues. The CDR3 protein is CSVAGTGDSVDEKLFF. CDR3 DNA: TGCAGCGTGGCCGGGACAGGGGATTCGGTGGATGAAAAACTGTTTTTT.

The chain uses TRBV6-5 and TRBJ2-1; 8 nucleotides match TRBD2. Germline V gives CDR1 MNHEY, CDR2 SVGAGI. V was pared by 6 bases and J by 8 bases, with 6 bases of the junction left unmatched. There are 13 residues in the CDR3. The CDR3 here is CASRLLAAHEQFF. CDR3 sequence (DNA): TGTGCCAGCAGACTACTAGCGGCCCATGAGCAGTTCTTC.

Here the CDR3 reads CASSLGRFSGNTIYF. The CDR3 DNA follows: TGTGCCAGCAGCCTCGGGAGGTTCTCTGGAAACACCATATATTTT. This chain connects TRBV7-2 to TRBJ1-3; D call uncertain. Trimming pared 5 bases from V and 0 bases from J, leaving 11 bases between. The germline V gene encodes CDR1 SGHTA and CDR2 FQGNSA. The CDR3 covers 15 residues. Filled out from reference TRBV7-2 and TRBJ1-3, the complete variable domain reads GAGVSQSPSNKVTEKGKDVELRCDPISGHTALYWYRQSLGQGLEFLIYFQGNSAPDKSGLPSDRFSAERTGGSVSTLTIQRTQQEDSAVYLCASSLGRFSGNTIYFGEGSWLTVV.

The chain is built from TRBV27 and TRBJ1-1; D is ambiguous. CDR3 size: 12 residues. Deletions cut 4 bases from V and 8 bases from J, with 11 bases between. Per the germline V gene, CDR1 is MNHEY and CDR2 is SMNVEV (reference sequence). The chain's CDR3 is CASSSFAREAFF. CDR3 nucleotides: TGTGCCAGCAGTTCCTTTGCGAGAGAAGCTTTCTTT.

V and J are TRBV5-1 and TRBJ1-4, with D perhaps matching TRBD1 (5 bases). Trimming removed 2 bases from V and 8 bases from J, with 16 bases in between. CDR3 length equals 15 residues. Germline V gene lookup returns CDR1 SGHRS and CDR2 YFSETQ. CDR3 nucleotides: TGCGCCAGCAGCTTCGAAGGGGCCTCGGCCGAAAAACTGTTTTTT. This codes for CASSFEGASAEKLFF.

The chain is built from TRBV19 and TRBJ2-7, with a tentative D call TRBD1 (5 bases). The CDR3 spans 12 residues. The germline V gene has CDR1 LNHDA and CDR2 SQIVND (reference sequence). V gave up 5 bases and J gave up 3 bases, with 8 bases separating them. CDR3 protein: CASSLGHYEQYV. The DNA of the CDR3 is TGTGCCAGTAGTTTGGGGCACTACGAGCAGTACGTC.

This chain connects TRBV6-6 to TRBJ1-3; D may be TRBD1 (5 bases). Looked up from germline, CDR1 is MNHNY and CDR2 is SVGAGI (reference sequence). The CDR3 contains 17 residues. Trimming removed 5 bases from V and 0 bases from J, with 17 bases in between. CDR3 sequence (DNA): TGTGCCAGCAGTCAACGCAGCAGGGCCATCTCTGGAAACACCATATATTTT. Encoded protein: CASSQRSRAISGNTIYF.

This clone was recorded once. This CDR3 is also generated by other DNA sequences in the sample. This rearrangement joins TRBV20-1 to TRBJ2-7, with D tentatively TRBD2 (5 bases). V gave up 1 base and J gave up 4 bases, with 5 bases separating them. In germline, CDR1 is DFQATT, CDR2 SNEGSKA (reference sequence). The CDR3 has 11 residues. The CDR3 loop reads CSARGEYEQYF. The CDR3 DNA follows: TGCAGTGCTAGAGGGGAGTACGAGCAGTACTTC.

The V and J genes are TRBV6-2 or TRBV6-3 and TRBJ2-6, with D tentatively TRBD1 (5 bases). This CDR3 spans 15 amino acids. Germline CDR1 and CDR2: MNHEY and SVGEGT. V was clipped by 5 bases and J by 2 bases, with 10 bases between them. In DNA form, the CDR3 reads TGTGCCAGCAGTCGAAGGGGTGCTGGGGCCAACGTCCTGACTTTC. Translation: CASSRRGAGANVLTF.

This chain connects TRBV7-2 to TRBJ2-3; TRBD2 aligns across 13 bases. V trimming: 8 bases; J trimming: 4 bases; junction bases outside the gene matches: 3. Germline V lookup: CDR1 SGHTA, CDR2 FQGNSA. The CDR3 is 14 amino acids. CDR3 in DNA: TGTGCCAGCCGACTAGCGGGAGGCTCAGATACGCAGTATTTT. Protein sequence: CASRLAGGSDTQYF.

CDR3 sequence: CASSQRKGGLTFYGYTF. CDR3 sequence (DNA): TGTGCCAGCAGCCAAAGGAAGGGTGGTCTAACGTTCTATGGCTACACCTTC. The chain employs TRBV14 and TRBJ1-2; D unresolved. This CDR3 has 17 amino acids. Per germline, CDR1 SGHDN and CDR2 FVKESK. Trimming left V 2 bases short and J 4 bases short, with 20 bases between.

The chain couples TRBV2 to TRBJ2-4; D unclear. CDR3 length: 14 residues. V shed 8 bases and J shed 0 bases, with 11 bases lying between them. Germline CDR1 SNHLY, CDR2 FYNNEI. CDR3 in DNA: TGTGCCAGCCGGCCAGAGGTAGCCAAAAACATTCAGTACTTC. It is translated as CASRPEVAKNIQYF.

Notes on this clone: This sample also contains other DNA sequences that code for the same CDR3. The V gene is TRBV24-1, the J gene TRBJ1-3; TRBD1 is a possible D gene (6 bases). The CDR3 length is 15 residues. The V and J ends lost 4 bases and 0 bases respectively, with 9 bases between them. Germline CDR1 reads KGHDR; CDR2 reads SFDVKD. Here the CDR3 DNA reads TGTGCCACCAGTGACCCCAGGGGCTCTGGAAACACCATATATTTT. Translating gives CATSDPRGSGNTIYF.

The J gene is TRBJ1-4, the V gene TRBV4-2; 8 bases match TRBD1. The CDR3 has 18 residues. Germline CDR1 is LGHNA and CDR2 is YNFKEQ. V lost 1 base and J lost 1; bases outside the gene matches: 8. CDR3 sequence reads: CASSQVFSDRVTNEKLFF. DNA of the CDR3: TGTGCCAGCAGCCAAGTCTTCTCGGACAGGGTAACTAATGAAAAACTGTTTTTT.

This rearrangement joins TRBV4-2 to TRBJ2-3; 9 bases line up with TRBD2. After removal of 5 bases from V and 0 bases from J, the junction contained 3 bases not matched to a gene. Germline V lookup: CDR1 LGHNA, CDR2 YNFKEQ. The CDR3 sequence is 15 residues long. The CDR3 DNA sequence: TGTGCCAGCAGCGGAGCGGGAGGAAGCACAGATACGCAGTATTTT. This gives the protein CASSGAGGSTDTQYF.